The present entry profiles one TCR beta chain with its context. Its antigen is unidentified. CDR1 is SGHTA and CDR2 is FQGNSA in the germline V gene. With 4 bases removed from V and 6 bases from J, the gap between germline ends came to 19 bases. The CDR3 length is 15 residues. The data were obtained in a study of human T cells and chemical hapten exposure. One entry per CDR3 protein, called by TCRdb with MiXCR from the RACE reads. Of some 70,000 distinct CDR3 sequences listed, around a third are singletons. Sample time point: patch test 1, 2 weeks after DPC sensitization. Treatment indicated: therapeutic diphenylcyclopropenone sensitization with weekly scalp DPC. Unfractionated whole blood yielded the extracted total RNA. Findings and limits, study-wide: Expanded TCRs grouped into significantly more large CDR3 similarity clusters than controls produced.

The sequenced sample was whole blood, obtained in connection with sensitization to the hapten diphenylcyclopropenone (DPC). The TCR comes from a man aged 35-49 years with alopecia areata. Some clones in this sample may be carry-over from other donors' samples. The chain carries TRBV7-2 and TRBJ2-7; D uncertain. The CDR3 bases are TGTGCCAGCAGCTCATCCTGGAACTGGGTGCTCGAGCAGTACTTC. This sequence encodes CASSSSWNWVLEQYF.